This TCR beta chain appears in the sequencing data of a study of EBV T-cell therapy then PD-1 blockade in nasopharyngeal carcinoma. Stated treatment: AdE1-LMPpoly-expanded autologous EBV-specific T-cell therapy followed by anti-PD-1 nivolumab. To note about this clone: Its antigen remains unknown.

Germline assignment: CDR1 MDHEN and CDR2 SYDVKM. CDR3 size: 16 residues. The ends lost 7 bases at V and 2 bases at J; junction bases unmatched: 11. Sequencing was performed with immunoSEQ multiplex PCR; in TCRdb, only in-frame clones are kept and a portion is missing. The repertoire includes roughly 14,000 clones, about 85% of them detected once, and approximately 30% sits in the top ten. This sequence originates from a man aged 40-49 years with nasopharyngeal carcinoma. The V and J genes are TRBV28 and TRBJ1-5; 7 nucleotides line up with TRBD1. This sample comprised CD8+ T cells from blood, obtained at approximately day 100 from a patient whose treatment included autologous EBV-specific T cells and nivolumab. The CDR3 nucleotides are TGTGCCAGCACCCCCTGGTCAGGGGGAGGCAATCAGCCCCAGCATTTT. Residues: CASTPWSGGGNQPQHF. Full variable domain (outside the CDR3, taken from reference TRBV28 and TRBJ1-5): DVKVTQSSRYLVKRTGEKVFLECVQDMDHENMFWYRQDPGLGLRLIYFSYDVKMKEKGDIPEGYSVSREKKERFSLILESASTNQTSMYLCASTPWSGGGNQPQHFGDGTRLSIL.